This T cell receptor beta chain is from a study of T cell responses to AZD1222 COVID-19 vaccine. CDR1 and CDR2 from the germline V gene are SQVTM and ANQGSEA. V shed 0 bases and J shed 5 bases, with 13 bases lying between them. The CDR3 has 14 residues. TCRdb's copy holds only in-frame clones and misses some; the assay was immunoSEQ multiplex PCR. The repertoire holds 80,000 to 95,000 clones, around four fifths seen once, with roughly 21% in the top ten. General observations from the study: Donors were largely white British and mainly female; clonal diversity was possibly underestimated.

Note on this clone: Its antigen is unidentified.

The specimen was peripheral blood, collected on day 0 of AZD1222 vaccination. This chain joins TRBV29-1 and TRBJ2-5; tentative D call: TRBD2 (6 bases). The sequence was obtained from an adult in good health. CDR3 protein: CSVEDQAGRETQYF. The CDR3 DNA sequence: TGCAGCGTTGAAGATCAGGCGGGGAGGGAGACCCAGTACTTC.